The source of this T cell receptor beta chain is a study of blood T cell repertoires in COVID-19 (TCRdb year 2020). The study in broad terms: The collaborator samples originated in the United States, Italy and Spain and spanned the acute and convalescent phases of COVID-19. The material from the prospective study consisted of cDNA or gDNA derived from T cells, B-cell-depleted T cells, or PBMCs. Deeply sampled blood TCRbeta repertoires from subjects exposed to, actively infected with, or recovered from COVID-19 were included in the dataset. The repertoires were made available in a free public database intended to serve as a resource for research on the immune response to SARS-CoV-2. The samples were drawn from the first 160 participants of the ongoing ImmuneRACE study and from 1,254 subjects provided by 6 global collaborators. Sample metadata almost always included a de-identified subject ID, COVID-19 status, age in years and sex. Where available, HLA class I and class II types were taken from metadata supplied by the sample provider and were not determined by assay-based typing.

Each collaborating institution followed its own protocols to collect whole blood in K2EDTA tubes. Collaborator samples were shipped for TCRbeta analysis as frozen whole blood, isolated PBMCs, or DNA extracted from either sample type. The germline V gene (reference sequence) sets CDR1 to LGHDT and CDR2 to YNNKEL. V gives up 4 bases and J gives up 9 bases, and the segment between their germline ends measures 13 bases. Including cysteine and phenylalanine, the CDR3 has 12 amino acids. The DNA shown is the 36-base CDR3, in frame from base 1. Comment on this clone: What antigen it recognizes has not been identified. No much larger clone exists at a distance of one base, and base qualities are not known.

TCRbeta CDR3 regions were amplified from genomic DNA using the immunoSEQ Assay, a bias-controlled multiplex PCR. In the authors' own workflow: The number of nucleated cells in each sample was estimated by amplification of reference gene primers within the assay. To quantify the absolute abundance of each unique TCRbeta CDR3 rearrangement, sequence reads were collapsed and filtered. For each sample, productive Simpson clonality was calculated as the square root of Simpson's diversity index over productive rearrangements. TCRdb re-hosts the immuneACCESS table, in-frame sequences only. Its copies lack some clones; in the studies checked, an unresolved V gene accounts for under half of them, and the cause for the rest is not known. That table gives V, J and clone size, and the DNA gave D and trimming. For this sample the table gives around 220,000 clones, of which approximately 84% were detected only once. Together, the top ten hold 1.9% of the sample.

The paper as a whole reports these results and caveats: The quantity of clinical and demographic metadata differed by source and by participant and was supplied without curation.

The sequenced sample was peripheral blood. This receptor chain uses TRBV3-1 (or the pseudogene TRBV3-2) and TRBJ2-7, with the D segment identity uncertain. The sequence was obtained from a man in his forties with active or convalescent COVID-19. CDR3 sequence: CASSLLSRRQYF. DNA sequence: TGTGCCAGCAGCCTGCTGTCCCGGAGGCAGTACTTC.